Sequencing of this T cell receptor (beta chain) was carried out in a study of blood T cell repertoires in COVID-19. Background on the study: Samples taken during acute and convalescent COVID-19 were collected in the United States, Italy and Spain. T cells, B-cell-depleted T cells, or PBMCs provided the cDNA or gDNA that served as material.

Trimming stripped 2 bases from V and 5 bases from J, with 10 bases between. The CDR3 has 15 amino acids. Germline V gene data show CDR1 as MNHEY and CDR2 as SVGEGT. Original processing methods: How many nucleated cells were present was estimated from reference gene primer amplification. Assay used: immunoSEQ multiplex PCR; TCRdb lists only in-frame clones, some missing. The V and J calls and clone size come from that table; D and trimming were worked out from the DNA. The sample lists about 380,000 clones, 89% occurring once. The sequencing sample was made of peripheral blood. The genes are TRBV6-2 or TRBV6-3 and TRBJ1-6; D gene unclear. This TCR was recovered from a man aged 35 to 55 with acute or convalescent COVID-19. CDR3 in amino acids: CASSYRRMDNSPLHF. For the CDR3, the DNA is TGTGCCAGCAGTTACCGGCGGATGGATAATTCACCCCTCCACTTT.